This T cell receptor beta chain was identified during a study of blood T cell repertoires in COVID-19 (dated by TCRdb to the early 2020s). With regard to the full study: The collaborator samples originated in the United States, Italy and Spain and spanned the acute and convalescent phases of COVID-19. The material from the prospective study consisted of cDNA or gDNA derived from T cells, B-cell-depleted T cells, or PBMCs. Deeply sampled blood TCRbeta repertoires from subjects exposed to, actively infected with, or recovered from COVID-19 were included in the dataset. A freely available public database, intended as a resource for researchers studying the immune response to SARS-CoV-2, is where the repertoires were released. The samples were drawn from two sources: the first 160 participants of the ongoing ImmuneRACE study, and 950 to 1,500 subjects contributed by 6 global collaborators. The sample metadata nearly always contained a de-identified subject ID, COVID-19 status, age in years and sex. Where available, HLA class I and class II types were obtained from metadata supplied by the sample provider rather than from assay-based typing.

Whole blood was collected in K2EDTA tubes by collaborating institutions according to the institutions' own protocols. For TCRbeta analysis, collaborators shipped samples in one of three forms: frozen whole blood, isolated PBMCs, or DNA extracted from either of those sample types. As regards this clone: The antigen it recognizes is unknown. One base away there is no much larger clone; base qualities are not given.

Findings and caveats that apply to the study as a whole: Clinical and demographic metadata were provided uncurated, with the amount varying by source and participant.

V ends up 2 bases short and J 13 bases short, with an unmatched junction base count of 10. The germline V gene yields KGHDR for CDR1 and SFDVKD for CDR2. The CDR3 measures 15 amino acids from cysteine to phenylalanine. Just CDR3 DNA is preserved here, 45 bases in frame from base 1. TCRbeta CDR3 regions were amplified from genomic DNA using the immunoSEQ Assay, a bias-controlled multiplex PCR. From the authors' description of their analysis: The number of nucleated cells in each sample was estimated by amplification of reference gene primers within the assay. Sequence reads were collapsed and filtered to measure the absolute abundance of every unique TCRbeta CDR3 rearrangement. For each sample, productive Simpson clonality was calculated as the square root of Simpson's diversity index across productive rearrangements. This immuneACCESS table, as held by TCRdb, lists in-frame sequences with V and J called but not all clones. Of the missing ones, under half trace to an unresolved V gene in checked studies; the others have no known cause. That table supplies the V and J calls and clone size; D and trimming were determined from the DNA. The sample yields about 140,000 clones; 84% were counted once. The top ten clones comprise roughly 9% of the sample.

The rearrangement combines TRBV24-1 with TRBJ2-1, with TRBD2 matching 10 junction bases. This TCR was recovered from a woman of 80 years or more in a cohort sampled during active or convalescent COVID-19. The sample was peripheral blood. CDR3 protein: CATSDSQRGGRRQFF. The DNA sequence follows: TGTGCCACCAGTGATTCACAGCGGGGGGGCCGCAGACAGTTCTTC.